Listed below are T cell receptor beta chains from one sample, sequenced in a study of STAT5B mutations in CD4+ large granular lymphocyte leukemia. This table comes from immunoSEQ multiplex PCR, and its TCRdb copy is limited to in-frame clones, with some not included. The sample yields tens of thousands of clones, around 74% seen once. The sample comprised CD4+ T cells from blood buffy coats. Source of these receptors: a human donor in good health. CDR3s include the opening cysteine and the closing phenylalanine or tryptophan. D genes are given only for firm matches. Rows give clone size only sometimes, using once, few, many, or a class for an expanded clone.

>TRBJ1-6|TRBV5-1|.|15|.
CASSLSLDLSSPLHF
TGCGCCAGCAGCTTGTCCCTAGACTTGAGTTCACCCCTCCACTTT
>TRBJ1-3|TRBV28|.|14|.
CASKYRKGGNTIYF
TGTGCCAGCAAGTACAGGAAAGGCGGAAACACCATATATTTT
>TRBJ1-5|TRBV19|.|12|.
CASSPRDQPQHF
TGTGCCAGTAGCCCCCGGGATCAGCCCCAGCATTTT
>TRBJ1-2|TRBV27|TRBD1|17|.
CASKGQGAGGIHYGYTF
TGTGCCAGCAAGGGTCAGGGGGCAGGGGGGATTCACTATGGCTACACCTTC
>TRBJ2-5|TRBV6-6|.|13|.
CASKLGQGETQYF
TGTGCCAGCAAACTGGGGCAGGGAGAGACCCAGTACTTC
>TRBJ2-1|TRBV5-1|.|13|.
CASSLDPSGLQFF
TGCGCCAGCAGCTTGGACCCGTCTGGTTTGCAGTTCTTC
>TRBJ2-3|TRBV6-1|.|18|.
CASSEGIWRRGLTDTQYF
TGTGCCAGCAGTGAAGGAATCTGGCGGCGGGGACTCACAGATACGCAGTATTTT
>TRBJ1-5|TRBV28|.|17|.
CASSLVGPGQSNQPQHF
TGTGCCAGCAGTTTAGTGGGCCCGGGGCAAAGCAATCAGCCCCAGCATTTT
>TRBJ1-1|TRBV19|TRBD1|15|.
CASSTKTGANTEAFF
TGTGCCAGTAGTACAAAGACAGGGGCGAACACTGAAGCTTTCTTT
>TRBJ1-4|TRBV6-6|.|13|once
CASRGRVNEKLFF
TGTGCCAGCAGGGGGAGGGTTAATGAAAAACTGTTTTTT
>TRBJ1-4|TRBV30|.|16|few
CAWSSWTEATNEKLFF
TGTGCCTGGAGTTCATGGACAGAAGCAACTAATGAAAAACTGTTTTTT
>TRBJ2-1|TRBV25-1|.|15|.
CASPSDRPEGNEQFF
TGTGCCAGCCCTTCCGACAGGCCTGAGGGAAATGAGCAGTTCTTC
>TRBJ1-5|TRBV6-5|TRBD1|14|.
CASRKGTGVQPQHF
TGTGCCAGCAGGAAAGGGACAGGGGTTCAGCCCCAGCATTTT
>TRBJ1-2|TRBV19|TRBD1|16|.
CASNSGTGSKLSGYTF
TGTGCCAGTAACTCCGGGACAGGGAGTAAATTAAGCGGCTACACCTTC
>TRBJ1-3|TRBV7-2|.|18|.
CASSSRTQGWASGNTIYF
TGTGCCAGCAGCTCGAGGACGCAGGGATGGGCGTCTGGAAACACCATATATTTT
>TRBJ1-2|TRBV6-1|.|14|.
CASSEGRDYYGYTF
TGTGCCAGCAGTGAAGGGCGCGATTACTATGGCTACACCTTC
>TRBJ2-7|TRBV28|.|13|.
CASRPGRTYEQYF
TGTGCCTCAAGGCCCGGGCGAACCTACGAGCAGTACTTC
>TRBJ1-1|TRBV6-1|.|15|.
CASSGQAGWNTEAFF
TGTGCCAGCAGTGGTCAGGCGGGGTGGAACACTGAAGCTTTCTTT
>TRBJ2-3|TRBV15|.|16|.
CATSRGGTLRTDTQYF
TGTGCCACCAGCAGAGGGGGGACTTTACGCACAGATACGCAGTATTTT
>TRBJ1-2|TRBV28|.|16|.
CASSLGGARLGYGYTF
TGTGCCAGCAGTTTAGGGGGGGCGCGCCTTGGCTATGGCTACACCTTC
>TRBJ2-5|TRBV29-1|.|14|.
CSVAPRAHQETQYF
TGCAGCGTTGCCCCTCGCGCGCACCAAGAGACCCAGTACTTC
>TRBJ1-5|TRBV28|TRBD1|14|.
CASKPGGGNQPQHF
TGTGCCAGCAAACCAGGGGGGGGCAATCAGCCCCAGCATTTT
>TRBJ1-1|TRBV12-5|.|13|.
CASGLVRGPEAFF
TGTGCTAGTGGTTTGGTACGGGGGCCTGAAGCTTTCTTT
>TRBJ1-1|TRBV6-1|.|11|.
CASSDLSEAFF
TGTGCCAGCAGTGATTTATCCGAAGCTTTCTTT
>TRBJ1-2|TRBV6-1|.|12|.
CASSRGGYGYTF
TGTGCCAGCAGTCGGGGGGGGTATGGCTACACCTTC
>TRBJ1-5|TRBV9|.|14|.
CASSVGGLNQPQHF
TGTGCCAGCAGCGTAGGTGGGTTAAATCAGCCCCAGCATTTT
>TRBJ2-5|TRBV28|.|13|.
CASSEARQETQYF
TGTGCCAGCAGTGAGGCCCGACAAGAGACCCAGTACTTC
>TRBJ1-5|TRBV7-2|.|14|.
CASSLGGGHQPQHF
TGTGCCAGCAGCTTAGGGGGGGGGCATCAGCCCCAGCATTTT
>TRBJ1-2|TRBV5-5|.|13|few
CASSLASGSGYTF
TGTGCCAGCAGCTTGGCCTCAGGGAGCGGCTACACCTTC
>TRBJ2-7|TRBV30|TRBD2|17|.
CAWSVAGTSGLLSEQYF
TGTGCCTGGAGTGTGGCCGGGACTAGCGGGTTATTGTCCGAGCAGTACTTC
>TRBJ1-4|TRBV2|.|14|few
CASSDPRGNEKLFF
TGTGCCAGCAGTGACCCCAGGGGTAATGAAAAACTGTTTTTT
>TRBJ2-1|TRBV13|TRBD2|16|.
CASSPTGLAANNEQFF
TGTGCCAGCAGCCCAACGGGACTAGCGGCTAACAATGAGCAGTTCTTC
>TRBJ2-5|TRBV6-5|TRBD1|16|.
CASSYNRQGDKETQYF
TGTGCCAGCAGTTACAACCGACAGGGGGACAAAGAGACCCAGTACTTC
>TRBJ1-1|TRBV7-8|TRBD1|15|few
CASSPGQRMNTEAFF
TGTGCCAGCTCACCGGGACAGCGCATGAACACTGAAGCTTTCTTT